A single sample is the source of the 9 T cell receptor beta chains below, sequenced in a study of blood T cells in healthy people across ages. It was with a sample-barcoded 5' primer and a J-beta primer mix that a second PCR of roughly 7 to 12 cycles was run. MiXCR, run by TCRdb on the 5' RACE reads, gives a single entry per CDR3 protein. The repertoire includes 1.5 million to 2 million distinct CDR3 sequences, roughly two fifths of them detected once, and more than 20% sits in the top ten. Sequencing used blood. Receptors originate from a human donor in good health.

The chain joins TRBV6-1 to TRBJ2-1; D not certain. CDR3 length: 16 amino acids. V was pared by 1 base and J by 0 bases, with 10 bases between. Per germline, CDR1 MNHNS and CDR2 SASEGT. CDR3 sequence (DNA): TGTGCCAGCAGTGAAGAAGGCAGGAGCTCCTACAATGAGCAGTTCTTC. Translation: CASSEEGRSSYNEQFF.

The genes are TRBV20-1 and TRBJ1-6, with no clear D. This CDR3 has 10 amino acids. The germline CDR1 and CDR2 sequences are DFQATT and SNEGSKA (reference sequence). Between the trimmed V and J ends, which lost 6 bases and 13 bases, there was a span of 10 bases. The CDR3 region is CSATFGPLHF. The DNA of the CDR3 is TGCAGTGCCACCTTTGGGCCCCTCCACTTT.

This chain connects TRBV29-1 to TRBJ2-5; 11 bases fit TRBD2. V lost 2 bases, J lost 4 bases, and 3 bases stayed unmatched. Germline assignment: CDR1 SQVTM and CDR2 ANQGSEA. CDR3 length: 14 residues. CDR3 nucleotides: TGCAGCGTTGAATTAGCGGGGGGGCGAGAGACCCAGTACTTC. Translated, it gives CSVELAGGRETQYF.

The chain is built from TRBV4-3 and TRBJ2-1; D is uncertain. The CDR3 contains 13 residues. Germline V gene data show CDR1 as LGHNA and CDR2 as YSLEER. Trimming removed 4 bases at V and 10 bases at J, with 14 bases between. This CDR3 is CASSPKNSIEQFF. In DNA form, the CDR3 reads TGCGCCAGCAGCCCGAAAAACTCAATAGAGCAGTTCTTC.

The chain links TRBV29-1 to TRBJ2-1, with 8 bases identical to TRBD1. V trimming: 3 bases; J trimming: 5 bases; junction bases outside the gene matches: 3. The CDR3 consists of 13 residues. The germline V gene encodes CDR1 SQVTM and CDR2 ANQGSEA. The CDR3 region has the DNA TGCAGCGTTGACGAGACAGGGGACAATGAGCAGTTCTTC. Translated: CSVDETGDNEQFF.

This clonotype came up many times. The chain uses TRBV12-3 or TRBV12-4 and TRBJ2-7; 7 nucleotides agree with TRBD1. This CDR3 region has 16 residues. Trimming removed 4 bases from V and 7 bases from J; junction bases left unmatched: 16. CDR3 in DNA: TGTGCCAGCAGTTCCTGGGACAGCCCCCAGCCCCGGGAGCAGTACTTC. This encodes CASSSWDSPQPREQYF.

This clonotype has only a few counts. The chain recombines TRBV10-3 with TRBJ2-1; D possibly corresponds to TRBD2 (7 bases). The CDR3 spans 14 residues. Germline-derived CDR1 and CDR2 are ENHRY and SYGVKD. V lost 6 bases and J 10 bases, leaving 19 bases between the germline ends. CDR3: CAIRELNAGAEQFF. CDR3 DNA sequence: TGTGCCATCAGGGAGCTTAATGCGGGGGCCGAGCAGTTCTTC.

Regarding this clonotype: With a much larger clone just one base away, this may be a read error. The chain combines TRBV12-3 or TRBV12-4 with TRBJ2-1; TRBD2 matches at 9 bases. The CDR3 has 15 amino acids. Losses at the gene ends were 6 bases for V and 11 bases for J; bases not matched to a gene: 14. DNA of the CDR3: TGTGCCAGCAGACCCCGGGCTAGCGGGGTAAATAAGCAGTTCTTC. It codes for CASRPRASGVNKQFF.

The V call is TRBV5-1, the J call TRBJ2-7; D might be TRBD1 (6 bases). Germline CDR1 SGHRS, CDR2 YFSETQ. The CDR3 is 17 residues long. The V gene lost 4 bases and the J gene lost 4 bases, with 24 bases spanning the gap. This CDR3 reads CASSPNPTGFERYEQYF. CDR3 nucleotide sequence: TGCGCCAGCAGCCCCAACCCCACAGGGTTCGAAAGGTACGAGCAGTACTTC.